This section outlines one TCR beta chain sequence together with its context. This clone's antigen is unknown. Base quality data are lacking; no much larger clone is found one base away. This entry belongs to a study of blood T cell repertoires in COVID-19 (dated by TCRdb to the early 2020s). The study in broad terms: Collaborator samples came from the United States, Italy and Spain and covered acute and convalescent phases of COVID-19. The prospective study material was composed of cDNA or gDNA derived from T cells, B-cell-depleted T cells, or PBMCs. The dataset comprised deeply sampled blood TCRbeta repertoires from subjects exposed to, actively infected with, or recovered from COVID-19. The repertoires were released in a freely available public database meant as a resource for research on the immune response to SARS-CoV-2. The samples were drawn from two sources: the first 160 participants of the ongoing ImmuneRACE study, and 1,200 or so subjects contributed by 6 global collaborators. Nearly every sample came with metadata listing a de-identified subject ID, COVID-19 status, age in years and sex. Where HLA class I and class II types were available, the types were taken from metadata supplied by the sample provider, not from assay-based typing.

The immunoSEQ Assay, a bias-controlled multiplex PCR, was used to amplify TCRbeta CDR3 regions from genomic DNA. Under the source paper's analysis protocol: Within the assay, amplification of reference gene primers was used to estimate how many nucleated cells each sample contained. Sequence reads were collapsed and filtered to measure the absolute abundance of every unique TCRbeta CDR3 rearrangement. For each sample, productive Simpson clonality was calculated as the square root of Simpson's diversity index across productive rearrangements. Not all clones reach the TCRdb copy of this immuneACCESS table, which keeps in-frame sequences only. Checked studies attribute under half of the gap to unresolved V genes and leave the rest unexplained. The V and J calls and clone size were taken over from that table, and D and trimming were inferred from the DNA. The sample table shows almost 85,000 clones, and around four fifths are seen once. Approximately 37% of the sample is taken by the ten largest.

V loses 7 bases, J loses 8 bases, and the germline ends lie 23 bases apart. The CDR3 spans 16 residues, from the cysteine through the phenylalanine. Kept here is only the CDR3 DNA, which spans 48 bases and is read in frame from base 1. From a lookup of the germline V gene (reference sequence), CDR1 and CDR2 are LNHDA and SQIVND. Each collaborating institution followed its own protocols to collect whole blood in K2EDTA tubes. For TCRbeta analysis, collaborator samples were shipped as frozen whole blood, as isolated PBMCs, or as DNA extracted from either sample type. Findings and caveats that apply to the study as a whole: How much clinical and demographic metadata was included differed by source and by participant, and the metadata was provided uncurated.

Source material: peripheral blood. Here the chain combines TRBV19 and TRBJ1-4; possibly the D gene is TRBD1, per 5 matching bases. The TCR comes from a man older than 75 with active or convalescent COVID-19. The CDR3 sequence is CASTSFEAGLAEKLFF. The DNA sequence is as follows: TGTGCCAGTACCTCTTTCGAGGCGGGGCTGGCGGAAAAACTGTTTTTT.